The rows below give T cell receptor beta chains drawn from one sample of a study of identical twins. TCRdb passed the 5' RACE reads through MiXCR, listing each CDR3 protein once. The table records approximately 490,000 distinct CDR3 sequences, 20% to 25% of them present only once. These records were also assigned to another study, of yellow fever vaccine responses in identical twins.

The source material was CD4+ T cells sorted from blood. The receptors originated from a woman between 18 and 30 years old in good health. Each CDR3 is given with its conserved first and last residue.

J gene	V gene	CDR3 protein
TRBJ1-4	TRBV12-3/TRBV12-4	CASSDRYGEKLLF
TRBJ2-1	TRBV19	CASSPRTTEQFF
TRBJ2-3	TRBV10-3	CAISLLAGATDTQYF
TRBJ2-2	TRBV6-4	CASSDGTGASGELFF
TRBJ2-7	TRBV7-2	CASSLTSDPYEQYF
TRBJ2-1	TRBV20-1	CSAPPDSREQFF
TRBJ2-5	TRBV28	CASTTRATQETQYF
TRBJ2-2	TRBV12-3/TRBV12-4	CASLVGPTGELFF
TRBJ2-2	TRBV5-1	CASSLDARGANTGELFF
TRBJ2-3	TRBV12-3/TRBV12-4	CASSFLTGYSTDTQYF
TRBJ2-1	TRBV3-1	CASSQDWRLFGNEQFF
TRBJ1-3	TRBV10-3	CAIRRNSDSGNTIYF
TRBJ2-1	TRBV7-2	CASTVLQTSGRNEQFF
TRBJ2-7	TRBV7-9	CASSLFVGGEQYF
TRBJ2-2	TRBV5-1	CASSPEAGRGPGELFF
TRBJ1-2	TRBV12-3/TRBV12-4	CASSSLKRNYGYTF
TRBJ2-2	TRBV11-2	CASSLRVQGSTGELFF
TRBJ1-5	TRBV21-1	CASSKGRGNQPQHF
TRBJ1-2	TRBV11-2	CASSPGSANGYTF
TRBJ1-1	TRBV27	CASRWDRRNTEAFF
TRBJ2-3	TRBV5-6	CASSRPNTDTQYF
TRBJ1-3	TRBV7-2	CASSYLSGNTIYF
TRBJ2-3	TRBV28	CASSPPTPLGYTDTQYF
TRBJ2-2	TRBV6-5	CASSWGLGTGELFF
TRBJ2-2	TRBV6-1	CASVRVNTGELFF
TRBJ2-7	TRBV15	CATSRVGSTGGYEQYF
TRBJ2-5	TRBV5-1	CASSLRGALSYQETQYF
TRBJ2-7	TRBV5-1	CASSLSGLSSYEQYF
TRBJ1-4	TRBV2	CASSGTGEAKLFF
TRBJ2-3	TRBV7-9	CASSLEVLGSTDTQYF
TRBJ2-1	TRBV14	CASSQDRALAEYNEQFF
TRBJ2-3	TRBV5-1	CASSWGSGNWADTQYF
TRBJ2-5	TRBV11-1	CASSLGQGSGRLSETQYF
TRBJ2-7	TRBV6-1	CASSPPPGLAGVREQYF
TRBJ2-3	TRBV5-1	CASSSAPGLGIDTQYF
TRBJ2-7	TRBV7-9	CASSPLRTGSEQYF
TRBJ2-2	TRBV6-5	CASSFKRGGTGELFF
TRBJ2-2	TRBV15	CATSGDSTEAPGELFF
TRBJ2-1	TRBV5-1	CASSLGTGTSSYNEQFF
TRBJ2-7	TRBV9	CASSGGLAGGEQYF
TRBJ2-7	TRBV12-3/TRBV12-4	CASSLDGQGPYEQYF
TRBJ1-5	TRBV28	CASSLVPRVNNQPQHF
TRBJ2-2	TRBV12-3/TRBV12-4	CASSLAGANGELFF
TRBJ2-7	TRBV5-1	CASSLDSSRTLGDEQYF
TRBJ2-7	TRBV20-1	CCARPLTSGRSPYEQYF
TRBJ2-1	TRBV10-3	CAISEFQGSSYNEQFF
TRBJ1-5	TRBV10-3	CAISEASNQPQHF
TRBJ2-3	TRBV24-1	CATSASRDTQYF
TRBJ1-4	TRBV28	CASRSQGGGEKLFF
TRBJ2-7	TRBV7-2	CASSRTRTYEQYF
TRBJ2-3	TRBV20-1	CRATSGDTDTQYF
TRBJ2-2	TRBV3-1	CASSQTSGATGELFF
TRBJ1-5	TRBV20-1	CSAKTPNQPQHF
TRBJ2-1	TRBV6-5	CASSYSLRLGGRGDEQFF
TRBJ1-5	TRBV29-1	CSAGQGSNQPQHF
TRBJ1-1	TRBV7-2	CASSLLTGITEAFF